A single sample gave rise to the 21 T cell receptor beta chains below, sequenced in a study of blood T cell repertoires in COVID-19. Here immunoSEQ multiplex PCR was the method, and the copy in TCRdb shows in-frame clones only, minus some. The data show around 56,000 clones, over 70% seen once. The sample taken for sequencing was peripheral blood. The source of these receptors is a woman aged 70-85 years with acute or convalescent COVID-19.

This chain connects TRBV15 to TRBJ1-1, with 9 positions matching TRBD1. V lost 1 base, J lost 7 bases, and 13 bases stayed unmatched. The germline V gene has CDR1 LNHNV and CDR2 YYDKDF (reference sequence). The CDR3 consists of 17 residues. The CDR3 nucleotides read TGTGCCACCAGCAGAGGAGCAAGGACAGGGGCCAGGAGTGAAGCTTTCTTT. Translating it yields CATSRGARTGARSEAFF.

This clone was counted a single time. The gene calls are TRBV25-1 and TRBJ2-5, with 10 bases matching TRBD1. After removal of 5 bases from V and 5 bases from J, the junction contained 11 bases not matched to a gene. Looked up from germline, CDR1 is MGHDK and CDR2 is SYGVNS. The CDR3 extends over 16 amino acids. The CDR3, as DNA: TGTGCCAGCAGTCCGCCAGACAGGGGGCTTGGGGAGACCCAGTACTTC. Translation: CASSPPDRGLGETQYF.

The chain employs TRBV9 and TRBJ2-7; D is possibly TRBD1 (8 bases). Trimming pared 3 bases from V and 6 bases from J, leaving 16 bases between. The germline V gene encodes CDR1 SGDLS and CDR2 YYNGEE. The CDR3 has 14 amino acids. This CDR3 is CASSDDRGGGEQYF. Here the CDR3 DNA reads TGTGCCAGCAGCGACGACAGGGGCGGGGGCGAGCAGTACTTC.

The chain couples TRBV7-9 to TRBJ2-5; 10 bases agree with TRBD2. Germline values: CDR1 SEHNR, CDR2 FQNEAQ (reference sequence). V dropped 4 bases and J dropped 7; count of bases not matched to a gene: 3. This CDR3 spans 13 amino acids. DNA of the CDR3: TGTGCCAGCAGCTCCGCTAGCGGGGGGACCCAGTACTTC. This encodes CASSSASGGTQYF. The variable domain in full, with the rest retrieved from reference TRBV7-9 and TRBJ2-5, is DTGVSQNPRHKITKRGQNVTFRCDPISEHNRLYWYRQTLGQGPEFLTYFQNEAQLEKSRLLSDRFSAERPKGSFSTLEIQRTEQGDSAMYLCASSSASGGTQYFGPGTRLLVL.

This chain joins TRBV6-2 or TRBV6-3 and TRBJ1-3; tentatively, D is TRBD1 (5 bases). The CDR3 totals 17 residues. The V gene's germline CDR1 is MNHEY and CDR2 SVGEGT. The V end was cut by 6 bases, the J end by 2 bases, with 20 bases between. CDR3 bases: TGTGCCAGCAGCCCTCCTGGGGCGGGGACTACTGGAAACACCATATATTTT. The encoded protein is CASSPPGAGTTGNTIYF.

This clone has more than one count but fewer than ten. The V and J genes are TRBV5-1 and TRBJ1-2; 7 nucleotides match TRBD1. The V and J ends lost 4 bases and 7 bases, in that order; junction bases with no gene match: 13. CDR1 is SGHRS, CDR2 YFSETQ, per germline. CDR3 size: 15 residues. In nucleotides, the CDR3 is TGCGCCAGCAGCCCCCGACAGGGATTATCGCGTGGCTACACCTTC. Amino acid sequence: CASSPRQGLSRGYTF.

This chain uses TRBV5-1 with TRBJ1-4; TRBD1 aligns across 9 bases. V trimming: 0 bases; J trimming: 8 bases; junction bases outside the gene matches: 20. Germline values: CDR1 SGHRS, CDR2 YFSETQ. The CDR3 spans 20 residues. Here the CDR3 reads CASSLAFRSGQGIEREKLFF. CDR3 nucleotides: TGCGCCAGCAGCTTGGCCTTTAGGTCCGGACAGGGGATAGAAAGGGAAAAACTGTTTTTT.

V gene TRBV19 combines with J gene TRBJ1-3; 9 positions match TRBD1. Unmatched junction bases numbered 10, after V lost 3 bases and J lost 10 bases. Germline V gives CDR1 LNHDA, CDR2 SQIVND (reference sequence). The CDR3 extends over 15 amino acids. Here the CDR3 DNA reads TGTGCCAGTAGTATCTGGGGACAGGGTCCTCGGACCATATATTTT. It yields the protein CASSIWGQGPRTIYF. The complete variable domain, with remaining parts taken from reference TRBV19 and TRBJ1-3, reads DGGITQSPKYLFRKEGQNVTLSCEQNLNHDAMYWYRQDPGQGLRLIYYSQIVNDFQKGDIAEGYSVSREKKESFPLTVTSAQKNPTAFYLCASSIWGQGPRTIYFGEGSWLTVV.

The chain uses TRBV10-3 and TRBJ1-3, with D tentatively TRBD1 (6 bases). This CDR3 is built from 14 residues. The ends were cut back, 2 bases at V and 4 bases at J, with 9 bases in the middle. Germline lookup yields CDR1 ENHRY and CDR2 SYGVKD. The CDR3: CAISEAGEGNTIYF. CDR3 bases: TGTGCCATCAGTGAGGCAGGGGAAGGAAACACCATATATTTT.

This clone has just one count. The rearrangement uses TRBV25-1 and TRBJ1-6; D is unclear. The CDR3 consists of 13 residues. V lost 0 bases, J lost 10 bases, and 7 bases lay in between. Germline values: CDR1 MGHDK, CDR2 SYGVNS. The DNA of the CDR3 is TGTGCCAGCAGTGAATATCGGGGATCACCCCTCCACTTT. Its translation is CASSEYRGSPLHF.

CDR3 DNA sequence: TGTGCCAGCAGCCCCCCTAGCGGCACCTACAATGAGCAGTTCTTC. It encodes CASSPPSGTYNEQFF. V gene TRBV16 combines with J gene TRBJ2-1, with 7 bases aligning to TRBD2. The V and J ends lost 4 bases and 2 bases, in that order; junction bases with no gene match: 5. The V gene's germline CDR1 is KGHSY and CDR2 FQNENV. The CDR3 spans 15 residues.

The chain is built from TRBV19 and TRBJ1-2; 7 bases agree with TRBD1. Per the germline V gene, CDR1 is LNHDA and CDR2 is SQIVND (reference sequence). With 7 bases clipped from V and 1 base from J, the junction kept 15 bases outside the gene matches. This CDR3 is 17 amino acids long. CDR3 residues: CASTPVQGGLGNYGYTF. The CDR3 DNA sequence: TGTGCCAGTACTCCTGTGCAGGGGGGCTTGGGTAACTATGGCTACACCTTC.

The chain couples TRBV9 to TRBJ2-3; 12 positions agree with TRBD2. The CDR3 is 16 residues long. Germline V gives CDR1 SGDLS, CDR2 YYNGEE. Trimming cost V 2 bases and J 2 bases; bases outside gene matches: 3. The DNA of the CDR3 is TGTGCCAGCAGCGTGGGGACTAGCGGGTTCACAGATACGCAGTATTTT. It yields the protein CASSVGTSGFTDTQYF.

This clone appeared a single time. The chain combines TRBV7-8 with TRBJ1-1; TRBD1 matches at 7 bases. V was pared by 1 base and J by 1 base, with 3 bases of the junction left unmatched. This CDR3 is built from 15 residues. The germline V gene encodes CDR1 SGHVS and CDR2 FQNEAQ. The CDR3 here is CASSLGRTGNTEAFF. The CDR3 DNA reads TGTGCCAGCAGCTTAGGAAGGACAGGGAACACTGAAGCTTTCTTT.

The chain employs TRBV19 and TRBJ2-6; the D gene is possibly TRBD1 (6 bases). Germline V gene data show CDR1 as LNHDA and CDR2 as SQIVND (reference sequence). The V end was cut by 1 base, the J end by 2 bases, with 9 bases between. The CDR3 covers 16 residues. The chain's CDR3 is CASSIATGAGANVLTF. The CDR3 DNA is TGTGCCAGTAGTATAGCGACAGGAGCTGGGGCCAACGTCCTGACTTTC.

The chain employs TRBV11-1 and TRBJ2-1; TRBD2 might be the D (6 bases). V gave up 7 bases and J gave up 2 bases, with 9 bases separating them. CDR3 length: 13 residues. The germline gives CDR1 SGHAT, CDR2 FQDESV (reference sequence). The CDR3 here is CASTRGTYNEQFF. CDR3 coding DNA: TGTGCCAGCACCCGGGGGACCTACAATGAGCAGTTCTTC.

The rearrangement joins TRBV11-2 to TRBJ2-1; D is possibly TRBD1 (6 bases). With 4 bases removed from V and 1 base from J, the gap between germline ends came to 11 bases. CDR1 is SGHAT, CDR2 FQNNGV, per germline. The CDR3 sequence is 15 residues long. The CDR3 DNA reads TGTGCCAGCAGCTGGACAGACTATTCCTACAATGAGCAGTTCTTC. Translating it yields CASSWTDYSYNEQFF.

This clone was counted once. J is TRBJ2-7 and V is TRBV19; 8 nucleotides agree with TRBD1. Germline V gene sequence: CDR1 LNHDA, CDR2 SQIVND (reference sequence). Losses at the gene ends were 11 bases for V and 3 bases for J; bases not matched to a gene: 9. CDR3 length: 13 residues. In DNA, the CDR3 is TGTGCCCAGGGGGCGGGACAAGTCTACGAGCAGTACTTC. The encoded protein is CAQGAGQVYEQYF.

DNA for the CDR3: TGTGCTAGTGCCCGAGGACAGACCCCGAGGGGAAACACCATATATTTT. Its translation: CASARGQTPRGNTIYF. This rearrangement joins TRBV12-5 to TRBJ1-3; TRBD1 might be the D (6 bases). Per the germline V gene, CDR1 is LGHNT and CDR2 is FRNRAP. The CDR3 runs 16 residues. V shed 7 bases and J shed 4 bases, with 20 bases lying between them.

This chain joins TRBV7-9 and TRBJ2-5, with D maybe TRBD1 (5 bases). CDR1 is SEHNR, CDR2 FQNEAQ, per germline (reference sequence). V was clipped by 4 bases and J by 5 bases, with 14 bases between them. The CDR3 is 14 residues long. The CDR3 reads CASSSQGVGETQYF. The CDR3 DNA is TGTGCCAGCAGCTCCCAGGGTGTCGGGGAGACCCAGTACTTC. Supplemented by reference TRBV7-9 and TRBJ2-5, the full variable domain reads DTGVSQNPRHKITKRGQNVTFRCDPISEHNRLYWYRQTLGQGPEFLTYFQNEAQLEKSRLLSDRFSAERPKGSFSTLEIQRTEQGDSAMYLCASSSQGVGETQYFGPGTRLLVL.

This clone was recorded once. V is TRBV4-1 and J is TRBJ2-6; tentative D call: TRBD1 (5 bases). The CDR3 has 18 residues. V shed 0 bases and J shed 2 bases, with 14 bases lying between them. The germline V gene has CDR1 MGHRA and CDR2 YSYEKL. CDR3 sequence reads: CASSQDPRAGAGANVLTF. CDR3 sequence (DNA): TGCGCCAGCAGCCAAGATCCCAGGGCAGGCGCTGGGGCCAACGTCCTGACTTTC.